This passage covers 26 T cell receptor beta chains from one sample sequenced in a study of regulatory T cells in long-lasting Graves disease (dated by TCRdb to 2020 to 2023). Libraries were built with multiplex PCR. The instrument was an Illumina HiSeq 4000. TCR beta libraries were built with iRepertoire HTBI primers and Arm-PCR amplification of CDR3 regions. In-frame beta chains were kept once TCRdb had trimmed the public reads at Q25 with fastp and called clones with MiXCR. CDR3 protein sequences are deduplicated, and each keeps its most common genes and DNA. This sample lists 700,000 or so distinct CDR3 sequences; 30% were detected once. The ten biggest clones cover about two fifths of the sample. What the time point label conveys for this sample: persistent/refractory GD, antithyroid drugs over 5 years with positive TRAb. For both TCR sequencing and RNA sequencing, RNA was extracted from PBMCs in TRIzol.

This sample comprised peripheral blood mononuclear cells (PBMCs), obtained when the disease was refractory, from a patient treated with antithyroid drugs. Receptor source: a female donor with Graves disease.

The genes are TRBV12-3 or TRBV12-4 and TRBJ2-7, with 8 bases aligning to TRBD2. V shed 3 bases, J shed 6 bases, and the junction held 7 bases outside the gene matches. The CDR3 is 14 residues long. CDR3 in DNA: TGTGCCAGCAGTTTTGTCGGGAGGGCCGGCGAGCAGTACTTC. This gives the protein CASSFVGRAGEQYF.

This clonotype was found many times. The chain carries TRBV2 and TRBJ1-5; D is ambiguous. The germline V gene has CDR1 SNHLY and CDR2 FYNNEI. Trimming shortened V by 5 bases and J by 11 bases, and 10 bases separated the two germline ends. The CDR3 extends over 11 amino acids. CDR3 sequence: CASSYHLAQHF. The CDR3 DNA sequence: TGTGCCAGCAGTTATCATCTCGCCCAGCATTTT. Full variable domain (outside the CDR3, taken from reference TRBV2 and TRBJ1-5): EPEVTQTPSHQVTQMGQEVILRCVPISNHLYFYWYRQILGQKVEFLVSFYNNEISEKSEIFDDQFSVERPDGSNFTLKIRSTKLEDSAMYFCASSYHLAQHFGDGTRLSIL.

This clonotype was seen ten or more times. This sequence joins TRBV28 and TRBJ2-2; 8 nucleotides agree with TRBD2. V lost 2 bases and J lost 3; bases outside the gene matches: 2. This CDR3 is built from 15 residues. Germline V lookup: CDR1 MDHEN, CDR2 SYDVKM. CDR3 residues: CASSLPLADTGELFF. CDR3 DNA: TGTGCCAGCAGTTTACCACTAGCGGACACCGGGGAGCTGTTTTTT.

This clonotype was observed at least ten times. The gene calls are TRBV6-1 and TRBJ1-5; D unclear. Trimming took off 5 bases at V and 7 bases at J, with 12 bases between the two ends. The CDR3 covers 13 residues. From germline, CDR1 is MNHNS and CDR2 SASEGT. The CDR3, as DNA: TGTGCCAGCAGTAGCAACTTGAGACAGCCCCAGCATTTT. As protein: CASSSNLRQPQHF.

The CDR3 DNA sequence: TGCGCCAGCAGCTTTGTGACAGGGGGCCTTGACACTGAAGCTTTCTTT. This codes for CASSFVTGGLDTEAFF. The gene calls are TRBV5-1 and TRBJ1-1, with 10 bases fitting TRBD1. With 2 bases clipped from V and 3 bases from J, the junction kept 7 bases outside the gene matches. Germline CDR1 and CDR2: SGHRS and YFSETQ. The CDR3 spans 16 residues. Together with reference TRBV5-1 and TRBJ1-1, the CDR3 gives the full variable domain: KAGVTQTPRYLIKTRGQQVTLSCSPISGHRSVSWYQQTPGQGLQFLFEYFSETQRNKGNFPGRFSGRQFSNSRSEMNVSTLELGDSALYLCASSFVTGGLDTEAFFGQGTRLTVV.

The chain combines TRBV6-2 or TRBV6-3 with TRBJ2-1, with 12 bases lining up with TRBD2. CDR1 is MNHEY and CDR2 is SVGEGT in the germline V gene. There are 14 residues in the CDR3. The V segment lost 6 bases and the J segment 12 bases; nucleotides outside the gene matches: 9. The CDR3 DNA follows: TGTGCCAGCAGCGGGCTAGCGGGAGGGCCATTGCAGTTCTTC. It is translated as CASSGLAGGPLQFF.

The chain uses TRBV7-2 and TRBJ1-4; the D gene is possibly TRBD1 (6 bases). The length of the CDR3 is 15 residues. The germline V and J ends were trimmed by 4 bases and 5 bases, with 14 bases remaining between them. CDR1 and CDR2 from the germline V gene are SGHTA and FQGNSA. The CDR3 sequence is CASSSQGRSNEKLFF. CDR3 sequence (DNA): TGTGCCAGCAGCTCCCAGGGGAGGTCAAATGAAAAACTGTTTTTT. The variable domain in full, with the rest retrieved from reference TRBV7-2 and TRBJ1-4, is GAGVSQSPSNKVTEKGKDVELRCDPISGHTALYWYRQSLGQGLEFLIYFQGNSAPDKSGLPSDRFSAERTGGSVSTLTIQRTQQEDSAVYLCASSSQGRSNEKLFFGSGTQLSVL.

This chain connects TRBV5-5 to TRBJ2-7; 7 nucleotides align to TRBD1. Trimming removed 5 bases from V and 3 bases from J; junction bases left unmatched: 8. Germline V gene sequence: CDR1 SGHKS, CDR2 YYEKEE (reference sequence). CDR3 length equals 14 residues. The CDR3 DNA sequence: TGTGCCAGCAGTTATCCAACAGGGGTCTACGAGCAGTACTTC. It encodes CASSYPTGVYEQYF.

V usage is TRBV12-3 or TRBV12-4 and J usage is TRBJ2-5; perhaps TRBD2 as D (6 bases). The CDR3 loop spans 14 amino acids. Trimming removed 6 bases at V and 4 bases at J, with 15 bases between. Written as DNA, the CDR3 is TGTGCCAGCAGCCCTGGAGGGCCTGGAGAGACCCAGTACTTC. It is translated as CASSPGGPGETQYF.

This clonotype appeared a few times. V and J are TRBV28 and TRBJ1-2, with 7 nucleotides matching TRBD1. V shed 4 bases, J shed 7 bases, and the junction held 9 bases outside the gene matches. This CDR3 region has 14 residues. Germline assignment: CDR1 MDHEN and CDR2 SYDVKM. This chain's CDR3 is CASSSPDRVRGYTF. The CDR3 region has the DNA TGTGCCAGCAGTTCACCAGACAGGGTCCGTGGCTACACCTTC.

In this sample, this clonotype turned up a few times. The V and J genes are TRBV6-2 or TRBV6-3 and TRBJ1-1; possibly TRBD1 for D (5 bases). Germline V lookup: CDR1 MNHEY, CDR2 SVGEGT. There are 14 residues in the CDR3. V was pared by 7 bases and J by 4 bases, with 16 bases between. The CDR3 sequence: CASIQSGGGTEAFF. The CDR3 DNA sequence: TGTGCCAGCATCCAGAGCGGGGGAGGCACTGAAGCTTTCTTT.

This clonotype was detected many times. The chain uses TRBV4-1 and TRBJ2-2; D ambiguous. The CDR3 extends over 16 amino acids. The germline V gene has CDR1 MGHRA and CDR2 YSYEKL. V was cut by 1 base and J by 6 bases, with 15 bases left in between. The DNA for the CDR3 is TGCGCCAGCAGCCAAGTCGACATGGGTTTCGCCGGGGAGCTGTTTTTT. It specifies CASSQVDMGFAGELFF.

The chain links TRBV11-2 to TRBJ1-1, with D maybe TRBD1 (5 bases). The V end lost 8 bases, the J end lost 4 bases, and 23 bases lay between the germline ends. The CDR3 extends over 16 amino acids. Germline lookup yields CDR1 SGHAT and CDR2 FQNNGV. CDR3 region: CASSPPVKGLGTEAFF. CDR3 nucleotide sequence: TGTGCCAGCTCACCACCGGTGAAGGGGTTGGGCACTGAAGCTTTCTTT.

This clonotype was counted at least ten times. This chain connects TRBV27 to TRBJ1-2, with TRBD1 matching 10 bases. Losses at the gene ends were 8 bases for V and 8 bases for J; bases not matched to a gene: 11. The CDR3 has 14 amino acids. CDR1 and CDR2 from the germline V gene are MNHEY and SMNVEV (reference sequence). The chain's CDR3 is CASGTTGGPRGYTF. CDR3 coding DNA: TGTGCCAGCGGTACGACAGGGGGCCCTCGGGGCTACACCTTC.

In the case of this clonotype: Being one base from a much bigger clone, this may be a read error. The rearrangement links TRBV10-3 to TRBJ2-5; no firm D call. This CDR3 contains 15 residues. V dropped 0 bases and J dropped 2 bases, with 10 bases sitting between them. The germline CDR1 and CDR2 sequences are ENHRY and SYGVKD. The CDR3 bases are TGTGCCATCAGTGAGTCGATCAACAGTCAAGAGACCCAGTACTTC. This sequence encodes CAISESINSQETQYF.

This rearrangement joins TRBV27 to TRBJ1-1; 10 nucleotides align to TRBD1. The V gene's germline CDR1 is MNHEY and CDR2 SMNVEV (reference sequence). The CDR3 runs to 14 residues. With V trimmed by 6 bases and J by 7 bases, 8 bases remained unmatched. CDR3 protein: CASRRQGARIEAFF. The DNA for the CDR3 is TGTGCCAGCAGGCGACAGGGGGCACGGATTGAAGCTTTCTTT.

This chain uses TRBV5-1 with TRBJ2-2, with 10 bases lining up with TRBD1. CDR3 size: 18 residues. Per the germline V gene, CDR1 is SGHRS and CDR2 is YFSETQ. The junction had 9 bases not matched to a gene; V was cut back by 4 bases and J by 0 bases. The CDR3: CASSLSGTGVPNTGELFF. Written as DNA, the CDR3 is TGCGCCAGCAGCCTCTCCGGGACAGGGGTCCCGAACACCGGGGAGCTGTTTTTT.

The chain has TRBV12-5 and TRBJ1-1; TRBD1 is a possible D gene (6 bases). Germline-derived CDR1 and CDR2 are LGHNT and FRNRAP. This CDR3 is 13 amino acids long. V lost 5 bases, J lost 4 bases, and 11 bases lay in between. As DNA, the CDR3 is TGTGCTAGTGGTCACGGAGGGGGCACTGAAGCTTTCTTT. This codes for CASGHGGGTEAFF. Together with reference TRBV12-5 and TRBJ1-1, the CDR3 gives the full variable domain: DARVTQTPRHKVTEMGQEVTMRCQPILGHNTVFWYRQTMMQGLELLAYFRNRAPLDDSGMPKDRFSAEMPDATLATLKIQPSEPRDSAVYFCASGHGGGTEAFFGQGTRLTVV.

This clonotype was picked up a small number of times. The chain uses TRBV6-2 or TRBV6-3 and TRBJ1-2, with 8 bases identical to TRBD1. This CDR3 spans 16 amino acids. From germline, CDR1 is MNHEY and CDR2 SVGEGT. V was clipped by 6 bases and J by 4 bases; unmatched bases: 13. CDR3 region: CASRTPWTGRSYGYTF. The CDR3 bases are TGTGCCAGCAGGACCCCCTGGACAGGGAGGTCCTATGGCTACACCTTC.

The chain couples TRBV27 to TRBJ1-6; D possibly corresponds to TRBD1 (6 bases). Germline CDR1 MNHEY, CDR2 SMNVEV (reference sequence). V was shortened by 0 bases and J by 7 bases, with 13 bases between the two germline ends. CDR3 length: 16 amino acids. The CDR3 DNA is TGTGCCAGCAGTTTATCAGGGGACATAACGAATTCACCCCTCCACTTT. Its translation: CASSLSGDITNSPLHF.

The chain links TRBV6-1 to TRBJ2-2; 8 positions match TRBD2. The CDR3 runs 16 residues. Germline V gene lookup returns CDR1 MNHNS and CDR2 SASEGT. Germline trimming cut 4 bases from V and 2 bases from J; bases unmatched to any gene: 6. CDR3 nucleotide sequence: TGTGCCAGCAGTGCCAGGACTAGCCGTAACACCGGGGAGCTGTTTTTT. Translation gives CASSARTSRNTGELFF.

This clonotype was seen at least ten times. The DNA of the CDR3 is TGTGCCAGCACTTCAGGGAGTTGGGGCTACACCTTC. Residues: CASTSGSWGYTF. The V and J genes are TRBV28 and TRBJ1-2, with D possibly matching TRBD1 (5 bases). CDR1 and CDR2 from the germline V gene are MDHEN and SYDVKM. V dropped 7 bases and J dropped 8 bases, with 14 bases sitting between them. The length of the CDR3 is 12 residues.

This clonotype was seen a few times. This rearrangement joins TRBV6-1 to TRBJ2-7; D assignment may be TRBD1 or TRBD2 (6 bases each). The CDR3 runs 12 residues. Germline CDR1 reads MNHNS; CDR2 reads SASEGT. Trimming took off 11 bases at V and 2 bases at J, with 13 bases between the two ends. CDR3 loop: CAGGRGPYEQYF. CDR3 nucleotides: TGTGCCGGGGGGCGAGGGCCCTACGAGCAGTACTTC.

Only a few counts were recorded for this clonotype. The CDR3 DNA reads TGTGCCAGCAGCCAAGTAACGGGAGCACCCTACGAGCAGTACTTC. Translated: CASSQVTGAPYEQYF. V gene TRBV3-1 combines with J gene TRBJ2-7; a weak D match, TRBD2 (6 bases). The CDR3 runs to 15 residues. Trimming stripped 1 base from V and 2 bases from J, with 12 bases between. Germline values: CDR1 LGHDT, CDR2 YNNKEL (reference sequence).

This clonotype was counted ten times or more. V is TRBV6-1 and J is TRBJ2-2; the match to TRBD1 covers 7 bases. The CDR3 has 12 amino acids. CDR1 and CDR2 (germline): MNHNS, SASEGT. The ends lost 7 bases at V and 5 bases at J; junction bases unmatched: 1. CDR3 DNA: TGTGCCAGCACCAGGGGGACCGGGGAGCTGTTTTTT. This sequence encodes CASTRGTGELFF.

This clonotype was seen only a few times. This chain connects TRBV5-1 to TRBJ1-2; 7 bases align to TRBD1. There are 14 residues in the CDR3. Germline V gives CDR1 SGHRS, CDR2 YFSETQ. The V gene end was trimmed by 2 bases and the J gene end by 8 bases; junction bases not matched to a gene: 9. The CDR3 DNA reads TGCGCCAGCAGCTTCAACAGGGGAGCAGAAGGCTACACCTTC. Protein product: CASSFNRGAEGYTF.